The rows below give T cell receptor beta chains drawn from one sample of a study of neurological immune-mediated disorders. TCRdb re-analysed the 5' RACE reads in MiXCR, keeping a single row per CDR3 protein. The sample has 45,000 to 65,000 distinct CDR3 sequences, approximately 4.4% seen once. Sample: PBMCs. The receptors shown here come from a man aged 45-60 years with multiple sclerosis. Both conserved end residues are part of each CDR3. A D gene is named only where the DNA matches it firmly. The size field is filled for only some rows; it gives once, few, many or a size class.

size	V	D	J	CDR3	DNA
many	TRBV5-6	NA	TRBJ1-4	CASSLVSGDNEKLFF	TGTGCCAGCAGCTTGGTATCGGGGGATAATGAAAAACTGTTTTTT
NA	TRBV6-5	NA	TRBJ1-4	CASFGTLGEKLFF	TGTGCCAGCTTCGGGACTCTGGGTGAAAAACTGTTTTTT
few	TRBV5-1	TRBD2	TRBJ2-5	CASSPTQTSGGAPQETQYF	TGCGCCAGCAGCCCTACACAGACTAGCGGGGGGGCACCACAAGAGACCCAGTACTTC
NA	TRBV5-1	NA	TRBJ1-5	CASSSVGGGQPQHF	TGCGCCAGCAGCTCAGTAGGGGGGGGCCAGCCCCAGCATTTT
NA	TRBV20-1	NA	TRBJ2-7	CSARGGPERAYEQYF	TGCAGTGCTAGAGGGGGACCGGAAAGGGCCTACGAGCAGTACTTC
many	TRBV20-1	NA	TRBJ1-1	CSASYRANTEAFF	TGCAGTGCTAGTTACAGGGCGAACACTGAAGCTTTCTTT
many	TRBV5-1	TRBD2	TRBJ2-3	CASSRQTSGTDTQYF	TGCGCCAGCAGCCGACAGACTAGCGGCACAGATACGCAGTATTTT
many	TRBV5-1	NA	TRBJ1-1	CASSLASSYTEAFF	TGCGCCAGCAGCTTGGCGTCCTCTTACACTGAAGCTTTCTTT
many	TRBV20-1	NA	TRBJ2-7	CSAREGLTYEQYF	TGCAGTGCTAGGGAGGGGTTGACCTACGAGCAGTACTTC
once	TRBV20-1	TRBD1	TRBJ2-3	CSSKTGATTDTQYF	TGCAGTTCAAAAACAGGGGCCACCACAGATACGCAGTATTTT
many	TRBV5-1	TRBD1	TRBJ1-5	CASSLGDRHQPQNF	TGCGCCAGCAGCTTGGGGGACAGGCATCAGCCCCAGAATTTT
many	TRBV4-1	NA	TRBJ2-3	CASSYPPLTSGTPHDTQYF	TGCGCCAGCAGTTACCCCCCTCTAACTAGTGGGACGCCACACGATACGCAGTATTTT
NA	TRBV11-3	NA	TRBJ2-3	CASSLGGGKDTQYF	TGTGCCAGCAGCTTGGGAGGGGGCAAAGATACGCAGTATTTT
few	TRBV27	NA	TRBJ2-1	CASSLRLYNEQFF	TGTGCCAGCAGTCTAAGACTCTACAATGAGCAGTTCTTC
many	TRBV27	TRBD2	TRBJ2-3	CASSLGTSEADTQYF	TGTGCCAGCAGTTTAGGGACTAGCGAAGCAGATACGCAGTATTTT
few	TRBV18	NA	TRBJ1-5	CASSPESYPRSQHF	TGTGCCAGCTCCCCGGAATCCTACCCACGCTCCCAGCATTTT
many	TRBV28	TRBD1	TRBJ2-4	CASSLRQGARDIQYF	TGTGCCAGCAGTCTCCGACAGGGGGCGCGAGACATTCAGTACTTC
NA	TRBV14	NA	TRBJ2-5	CASSRPKASRQETQYF	TGTGCCAGCAGCCGCCCCAAGGCTAGCCGACAAGAGACCCAGTACTTC
many	TRBV5-1	TRBD1	TRBJ2-7	CASSTGQGRGEQYF	TGCGCCAGCAGCACCGGACAGGGGCGAGGAGAGCAGTACTTC
many	TRBV7-9	NA	TRBJ2-1	CASSLARGAPYNEQFF	TGTGCCAGCAGCTTAGCAAGGGGGGCCCCTTACAATGAGCAGTTCTTC
many	TRBV6-2/TRBV6-3	NA	TRBJ2-4	CATRGPYISTAKNIQYF	TGTGCCACCAGAGGCCCTTACATAAGTACGGCCAAAAACATTCAGTACTTC
NA	TRBV7-3	NA	TRBJ2-2	CASSLTGPGELFF	TGTGCCAGCAGCTTAACAGGGCCCGGGGAGCTGTTTTTT
many	TRBV3-1	TRBD1	TRBJ1-6	CASSPLWTGDSPLNF	TGTGCCAGCAGCCCCCTGTGGACAGGGGATTCACCCCTCAACTTT
NA	TRBV7-6	NA	TRBJ2-2	CASSLGSTPNTGELFF	TGTGCCAGCAGCTTAGGGAGCACGCCGAACACCGGGGAGCTGTTTTTT
many	TRBV6-5	NA	TRBJ2-7	CASSYGGAGEQYF	TGTGCCAGCAGTTATGGGGGGGCGGGCGAGCAGTACTTC
many	TRBV11-2	NA	TRBJ2-1	CASSFKLESYNEQFF	TGTGCCAGCAGCTTTAAACTAGAGAGCTACAATGAGCAGTTCTTC
NA	TRBV11-3	NA	TRBJ1-1	CANSTRTGEAFF	TGTGCCAACAGCACCAGAACTGGAGAAGCTTTCTTT
many	TRBV12-3/TRBV12-4	NA	TRBJ1-5	CASSLPGGSNQPQHF	TGTGCCAGCAGTTTACCTGGGGGGAGCAATCAGCCCCAGCATTTT
many	TRBV20-1	NA	TRBJ1-4	CSARNLVEEKLFF	TGCAGTGCTAGAAACCTCGTAGAAGAAAAACTGTTTTTT
many	TRBV4-2	NA	TRBJ1-2	CASSQDSPRADYGYTF	TGTGCCAGCAGCCAAGATAGCCCCAGGGCCGACTATGGCTACACCTTC
many	TRBV10-3	NA	TRBJ2-7	CAISGRTPLGYEQYF	TGTGCCATCAGTGGGAGGACTCCTTTAGGCTACGAGCAGTACTTC
many	TRBV28	NA	TRBJ2-3	CASRNSVGGDTQYF	TGTGCCAGCAGGAATAGCGTTGGGGGAGATACGCAGTATTTT
once	TRBV5-1	NA	TRBJ2-1	CASSFGNAGGMGYNEQLF	TGCGCCAGCAGCTTTGGCAACGCTGGTGGTATGGGTTACAATGAGCAGCTCTTC
many	TRBV5-1	NA	TRBJ1-6	CASRNNLNSPLNF	TGCGCCAGCAGAAACAACCTAAATTCACCCCTCAACTTT
many	TRBV3-1	TRBD2	TRBJ2-3	CASSQVTSGVQDTQYF	TGTGCCAGCAGCCAAGTTACTAGCGGGGTACAGGATACGCAGTATTTT
NA	TRBV20-1	TRBD1	TRBJ1-1	CSDRPSRDRTFNTEAFF	TGCAGTGATAGACCTTCCCGGGACAGGACCTTTAACACCGAAGCTTTCTTT
few	TRBV7-2	TRBD1	TRBJ2-7	CASSFQTGPKEQYF	TGTGCCAGCAGCTTCCAGACAGGGCCCAAAGAGCAGTACTTC
few	TRBV20-1	TRBD2	TRBJ2-5	CSARASGGPGETQYF	TGCAGTGCTAGAGCTAGCGGGGGGCCGGGGGAGACCCAGTACTTC
many	TRBV28	NA	TRBJ2-4	CASSLEFVAGRRNIQYF	TGTGCCAGCAGTTTAGAATTTGTGGCGGGACGGAGGAACATTCAGTACTTC
many	TRBV10-3	TRBD2	TRBJ2-2	CAISESGSDTGELFF	TGTGCCATCAGCGAGAGCGGGAGTGATACCGGGGAGCTGTTTTTT
many	TRBV20-1	NA	TRBJ2-7	CSARDPLGREQYF	TGCAGTGCTAGAGACCCACTAGGACGCGAGCAGTACTTC
many	TRBV7-2	NA	TRBJ2-7	CASSSGVSQNEQYF	TGTGCCAGCAGCTCAGGAGTATCTCAAAACGAGCAGTACTTC
many	TRBV5-1	NA	TRBJ1-1	CASSLFLGTTEAFF	TGCGCCAGCAGCTTGTTCTTGGGGACCACTGAAGCTTTCTTT
few	TRBV28	NA	TRBJ2-7	CASSLRRGLVYEQYF	TGTGCCAGCAGTTTACGCCGTGGACTGGTCTACGAGCAGTACTTC
many	TRBV5-6	NA	TRBJ2-7	CASSLAGTSYEQYF	TGTGCCAGCAGCTTGGCCGGGACTTCCTACGAGCAGTACTTC
few	TRBV12-3/TRBV12-4	NA	TRBJ1-5	CASDRSGGNQPQHF	TGTGCCAGCGACCGCAGTGGGGGCAATCAGCCCCAGCATTTT
many	TRBV28	TRBD2	TRBJ2-3	CASSLSSGHGTDTQYF	TGTGCCAGCAGTTTATCTAGCGGTCATGGCACAGATACGCAGTATTTT
many	TRBV5-1	TRBD2	TRBJ2-1	CASSIGLAGTSSYNEQFF	TGCGCCAGCAGCATCGGACTAGCGGGCACGAGCTCCTACAATGAGCAGTTCTTC